The TCR beta chain under discussion was sequenced for a study of STAT5B mutations in CD4+ large granular lymphocyte leukemia. Germline V gene sequence: CDR1 SEHNR, CDR2 FQNEAQ (reference sequence). J gave up 3 bases and V 5 bases, and 3 bases lay outside the gene matches. This CDR3 has 14 amino acids. The survey-level immunoSEQ assay was used. This table comes from immunoSEQ multiplex PCR, and its TCRdb copy is limited to in-frame clones, with some not included. Of about 40,000 clones in the sample, approximately 84% were seen once. The receptor was derived from a human donor in good health. The sample was CD4+ T cells from blood buffy coats. The chain is built from TRBV7-9 and TRBJ1-5; TRBD1 matches at 8 bases. In DNA form, the CDR3 reads TGTGCCAGCAGCGAGACAGGGGACAATCAGCCCCAGCATTTT. Its protein is CASSETGDNQPQHF.